The clone carrying this TCR beta chain was observed a few times. Its cognate antigen is unknown. This specimen comes from a study of T-cell reconstitution after alpha-beta-depleted transplantation in children. Notes on the study in general: At one year after transplant, newly produced T cells mostly accounted for T-cell counts and diversity. There were some patients whose high TCRbeta diversity at day 60 came from surviving recipient T cells and thymic progenitors. Alpha-beta T cells present about two months after transplant were reported to originate from several hundred expanded graft clones.

The CDR3 has 16 residues. Germline assignment: CDR1 SGHDN and CDR2 FVKESK. Trimming cost V 0 bases and J 1 base, with 12 bases left between them. Preparing the TCRbeta library involved the use of unique molecular identifiers. TCRdb reprocessed the PCR reads via MiXCR and lists one record per CDR3 protein. Here the sample spans 90,000 to 130,000 distinct CDR3 sequences, around a tenth being singletons. The chain is built from TRBV14 and TRBJ1-1, with D possibly matching TRBD1 (6 bases). The clonotype originates from a boy aged 2 to 10 with acute lymphoblastic leukemia, due to receive a stem cell transplant. The source material was PBMCs, sampled before TCRalphabeta/CD19-depleted stem cell transplant. CDR3 coding DNA: TGTGCCAGCAGCCAAGAAAGGGGGTATTCGAACACTGAAGCTTTCTTT. This sequence encodes CASSQERGYSNTEAFF.